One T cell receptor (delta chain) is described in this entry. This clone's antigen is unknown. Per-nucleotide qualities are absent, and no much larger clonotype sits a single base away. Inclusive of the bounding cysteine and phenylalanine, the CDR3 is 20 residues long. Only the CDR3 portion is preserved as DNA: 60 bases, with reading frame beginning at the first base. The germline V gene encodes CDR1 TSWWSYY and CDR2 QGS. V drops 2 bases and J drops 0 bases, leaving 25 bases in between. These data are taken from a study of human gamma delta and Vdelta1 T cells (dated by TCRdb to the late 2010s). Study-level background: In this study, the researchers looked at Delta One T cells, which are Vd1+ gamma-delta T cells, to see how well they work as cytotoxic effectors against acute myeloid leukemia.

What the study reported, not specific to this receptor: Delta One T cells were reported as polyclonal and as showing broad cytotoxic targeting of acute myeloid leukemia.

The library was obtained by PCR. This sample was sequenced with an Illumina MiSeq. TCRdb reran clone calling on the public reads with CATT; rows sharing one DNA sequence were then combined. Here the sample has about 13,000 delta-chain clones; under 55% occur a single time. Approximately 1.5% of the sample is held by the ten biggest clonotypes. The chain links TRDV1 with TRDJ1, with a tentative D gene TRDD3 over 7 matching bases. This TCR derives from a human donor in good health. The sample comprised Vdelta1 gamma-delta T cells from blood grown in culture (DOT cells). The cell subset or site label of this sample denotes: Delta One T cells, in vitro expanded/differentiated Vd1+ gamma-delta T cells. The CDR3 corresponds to CALGEENPSLRLGYTDKLIF. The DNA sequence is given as TGTGCTCTTGGGGAAGAGAATCCTTCCCTCAGACTGGGGTACACCGATAAACTCATCTTT.